The 9 T cell receptor beta chains given below trace back to one sample, sequenced in a study of control samples from healthy donors and cancer patients. TCRdb keeps only in-frame clones here, not all; method: immunoSEQ multiplex PCR. This table has over 150,000 clones, roughly 93% appearing once. The sequenced sample consisted of blood. The receptor source for this set is a man between 18 and 29 years old in good health.

The chain joins TRBV4-1 to TRBJ1-2; D gene ambiguous. The germline V and J ends were trimmed by 3 bases and 8 bases, with 16 bases remaining between them. This CDR3 spans 14 amino acids. Germline V CDR1 and CDR2: MGHRA, YSYEKL. The CDR3 coding sequence is TGCGCCAGCAGCCAGTTCGAGGGTTTTGGGGGCTACACCTTC. Translated: CASSQFEGFGGYTF.

The V call is TRBV6-1, the J call TRBJ2-7, with TRBD2 matching over 7 bases. The CDR3 runs 15 residues. Germline trimming cut 3 bases from V and 0 bases from J; bases unmatched to any gene: 5. Germline-derived CDR1 and CDR2 are MNHNS and SASEGT. The CDR3 sequence: CASSERGSRSYEQYF. CDR3 sequence (DNA): TGTGCCAGCAGTGAGCGGGGGTCTCGCTCCTACGAGCAGTACTTC.

The genes are TRBV3-1 (or the pseudogene TRBV3-2) and TRBJ2-5; 12 bases match TRBD2. J was trimmed by 4 bases and V by 4 bases; bases with no gene match: 4. The germline V gene has CDR1 LGHDT and CDR2 YNNKEL (reference sequence). The CDR3 has 15 amino acids. The CDR3 sequence: CASSLGLAGGETQYF. As DNA, the CDR3 is TGTGCCAGCAGCCTGGGACTAGCGGGCGGAGAGACCCAGTACTTC.

The CDR3: CASSLYVDEQFF. CDR3 nucleotides: TGTGCCAGCAGCTTATATGTCGATGAGCAGTTCTTC. This sequence joins TRBV7-8 and TRBJ2-1; D is ambiguous. The CDR3 covers 12 residues. Germline V gene sequence: CDR1 SGHVS, CDR2 FQNEAQ. V was clipped by 2 bases and J by 8 bases, with 7 bases between them.

This clone was seen once. The V and J genes are TRBV3-1 (or the pseudogene TRBV3-2) and TRBJ2-7; 8 nucleotides align to TRBD1. J gave up 4 bases and V 4 bases, and 3 bases lay outside the gene matches. CDR3 length: 13 residues. Per the germline V gene, CDR1 is LGHDT and CDR2 is YNNKEL (reference sequence). The DNA of the CDR3 is TGTGCCAGCAGCCGGCGGACAGGGTACGAGCAGTACTTC. This codes for CASSRRTGYEQYF.

This sequence joins TRBV27 and TRBJ2-7; a weak D match, TRBD1 (6 bases). Germline loops: CDR1 MNHEY, CDR2 SMNVEV (reference sequence). V was shortened by 8 bases and J by 2 bases, with 13 bases between the two germline ends. The CDR3 is made up of 13 amino acids. Here the CDR3 DNA reads TGTGCCAGCGGTCGAACAGGGCCCTACGAGCAGTACTTC. This gives the protein CASGRTGPYEQYF.

This clone was found once. This chain connects TRBV30 to TRBJ1-5; D is ambiguous. Trimming pared 7 bases from V and 2 bases from J, leaving 12 bases between. The CDR3 sequence is 13 residues long. The germline CDR1 and CDR2 sequences are GTSNPN and SVGIG (reference sequence). CDR3 coding DNA: TGTGCCTTCAGCCTCGGAGGCAATCAGCCCCAGCATTTT. It is translated as CAFSLGGNQPQHF. Full variable domain (missing parts from reference TRBV30 and TRBJ1-5): SQTIHQWPATLVQPVGSPLSLECTVEGTSNPNLYWYRQAAGRGLQLLFYSVGIGQISSEVPQNLSASRPQDRQFILSSKKLLLSDSGFYLCAFSLGGNQPQHFGDGTRLSIL.

The gene calls are TRBV19 and TRBJ2-1; the match to TRBD1 covers 8 bases. Germline CDR1 is LNHDA and CDR2 is SQIVND (reference sequence). The CDR3 is made up of 13 amino acids. V was clipped by 4 bases and J by 8 bases; unmatched bases: 4. The CDR3 DNA follows: TGTGCCAGTAGTACGGGACAGGATGATGAGCAGTTCTTC. Protein product: CASSTGQDDEQFF. Drawing the rest from reference TRBV19 and TRBJ2-1, the complete variable domain is DGGITQSPKYLFRKEGQNVTLSCEQNLNHDAMYWYRQDPGQGLRLIYYSQIVNDFQKGDIAEGYSVSREKKESFPLTVTSAQKNPTAFYLCASSTGQDDEQFFGPGTRLTVL.

V gene TRBV9 combines with J gene TRBJ2-1; maybe TRBD2 (5 bases). Germline V gene data show CDR1 as SGDLS and CDR2 as YYNGEE. The CDR3 loop spans 16 amino acids. V lost 3 bases and J lost 5, with 18 bases in between. This chain's CDR3 is CASSAVPRVSDNEQFF. In nucleotides, the CDR3 is TGTGCCAGCAGCGCCGTACCGAGAGTTAGCGACAATGAGCAGTTCTTC. Complete variable domain (other parts from reference TRBV9 and TRBJ2-1): DSGVTQTPKHLITATGQRVTLRCSPRSGDLSVYWYQQSLDQGLQFLIQYYNGEERAKGNILERFSAQQFPDLHSELNLSSLELGDSALYFCASSAVPRVSDNEQFFGPGTRLTVL.